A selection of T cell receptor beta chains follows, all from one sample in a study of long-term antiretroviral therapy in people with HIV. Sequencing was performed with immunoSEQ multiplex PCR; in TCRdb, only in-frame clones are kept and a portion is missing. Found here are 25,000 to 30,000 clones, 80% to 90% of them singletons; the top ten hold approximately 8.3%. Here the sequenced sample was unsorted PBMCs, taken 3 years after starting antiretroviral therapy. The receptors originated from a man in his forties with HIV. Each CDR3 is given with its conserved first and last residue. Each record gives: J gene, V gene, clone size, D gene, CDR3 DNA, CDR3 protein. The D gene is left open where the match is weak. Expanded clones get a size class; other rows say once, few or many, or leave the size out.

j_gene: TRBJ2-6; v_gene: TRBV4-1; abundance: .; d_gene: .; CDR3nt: TGCGCCAGTTGGGGGGCCAACGTCCTGACTTTC; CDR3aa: CASWGANVLTF
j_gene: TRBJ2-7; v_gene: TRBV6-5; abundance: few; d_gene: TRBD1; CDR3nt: TGTGCCAGTTTGGACAGGGTCGCCTACGAGCAGTACTTC; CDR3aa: CASLDRVAYEQYF
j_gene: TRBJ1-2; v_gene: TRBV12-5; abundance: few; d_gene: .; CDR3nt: TGTGCTAGTGGTTCCGACGACTCACGACCGAGCTATGGCTACACCTTC; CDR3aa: CASGSDDSRPSYGYTF
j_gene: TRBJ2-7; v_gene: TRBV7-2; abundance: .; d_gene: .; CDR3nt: TGTGCCAGCAGCGCCTATCCCACGGCCTACGAGCAGTACTTC; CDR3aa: CASSAYPTAYEQYF
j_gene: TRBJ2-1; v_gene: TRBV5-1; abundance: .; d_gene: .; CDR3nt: TGCGCCAGCAGCTTTTTAGACAATGAGCAGTTCTTC; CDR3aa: CASSFLDNEQFF
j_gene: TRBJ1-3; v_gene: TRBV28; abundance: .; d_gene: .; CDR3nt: TGTGCCAGCGGGCCGGGGGGCACCATATATTTT; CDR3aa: CASGPGGTIYF
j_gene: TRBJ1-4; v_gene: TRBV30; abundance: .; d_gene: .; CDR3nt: TGTGCCTGGGAGGAAGGAGCTAATGAAAAACTGTTTTTT; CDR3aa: CAWEEGANEKLFF
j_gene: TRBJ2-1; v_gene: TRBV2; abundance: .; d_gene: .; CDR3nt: TGTGCCAGCAGTGCAGGGTCCCCCTACAATGAGCAGTTCTTC; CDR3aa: CASSAGSPYNEQFF
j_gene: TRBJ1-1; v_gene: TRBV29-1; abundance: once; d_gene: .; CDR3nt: TGCAGCGCCCTGGCGGTGGGTGCTGGAGCTTTCTTT; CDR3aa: CSALAVGAGAFF
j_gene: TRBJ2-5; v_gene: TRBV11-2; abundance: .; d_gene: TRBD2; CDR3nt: TGTGCCAGCAGCTTAATCGGGGGGGAGACCCAGTACTTC; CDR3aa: CASSLIGGETQYF
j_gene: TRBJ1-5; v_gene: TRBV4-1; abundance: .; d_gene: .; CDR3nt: TGCGCCAGCAGCCAAGTCGGGCAGGGTGGTCAGCCCCAGCATTTT; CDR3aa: CASSQVGQGGQPQHF
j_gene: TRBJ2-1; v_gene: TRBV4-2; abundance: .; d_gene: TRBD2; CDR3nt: TGTGCCAGCAGCCAAGTCCCTAGCGGGGGGCACTACAATGAGCAGTTCTTC; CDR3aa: CASSQVPSGGHYNEQFF
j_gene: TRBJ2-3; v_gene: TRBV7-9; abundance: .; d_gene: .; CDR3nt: TGTGCCAGCAGCTTAGGTGAGAGGTCCACAGATACGCAGTATTTT; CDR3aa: CASSLGERSTDTQYF
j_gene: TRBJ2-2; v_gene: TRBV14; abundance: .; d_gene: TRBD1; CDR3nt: TGTGCCAGCAGCCACCGGACAGGGATTCCCGGGGAGCTGTTTTTT; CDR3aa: CASSHRTGIPGELFF
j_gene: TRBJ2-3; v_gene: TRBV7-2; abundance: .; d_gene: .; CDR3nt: TGTGCCAGCAGCCGGGATAGTTTGGCAGATACGCAGTATTTT; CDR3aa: CASSRDSLADTQYF
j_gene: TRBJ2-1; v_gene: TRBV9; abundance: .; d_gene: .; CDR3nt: TGTGCCAGCAGCGGGATCTTTCACAATGAGCAGTTCTTC; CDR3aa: CASSGIFHNEQFF
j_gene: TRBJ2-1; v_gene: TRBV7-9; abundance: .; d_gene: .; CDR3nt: TGTGCCAGCAGCTTAGACCACGGGTTTCGGAATGAGCAGTTCTTC; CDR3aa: CASSLDHGFRNEQFF
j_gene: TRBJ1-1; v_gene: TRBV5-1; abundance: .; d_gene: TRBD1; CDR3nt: TGCGCCAGCAGCCCACAGGGGGCGAACACTGAAGCTTTCTTT; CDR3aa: CASSPQGANTEAFF
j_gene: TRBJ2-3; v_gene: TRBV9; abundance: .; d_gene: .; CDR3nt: TGTGCCAGCAGCGTAGGGGGCCTTGGGGTCACAGATACGCAGTATTTT; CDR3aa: CASSVGGLGVTDTQYF
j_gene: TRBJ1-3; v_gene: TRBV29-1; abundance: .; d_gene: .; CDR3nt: TGCAGCGTGGAGTACCGGGACTCTGGAAACACCATATATTTT; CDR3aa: CSVEYRDSGNTIYF
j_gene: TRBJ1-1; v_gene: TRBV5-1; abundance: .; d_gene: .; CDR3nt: TGCGCCAGCAGCTTGGACGGTGTTGGTCCTGAAGCTTTCTTT; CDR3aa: CASSLDGVGPEAFF